Reported below is one T cell receptor (beta chain). The sample holds other DNA sequences that translate to the same CDR3. Libraries were prepared by immunoSEQ multiplex PCR; TCRdb keeps only in-frame clonotypes and omits some of them. The sample consists of 250,000 to 350,000 clones, approximately 86% of them appearing once. The source of the sample is a study of blood T cell repertoires in COVID-19. The V gene lost 4 bases and the J gene lost 2 bases, with 8 bases spanning the gap. The CDR3 covers 13 residues. Germline CDR1 is SNHLY and CDR2 is FYNNEI. This rearrangement joins TRBV2 to TRBJ1-1, with D possibly TRBD1 on 5 matching bases. The material sequenced was peripheral blood. The source of this sequence is a young woman who had recovered from COVID-19. Here the CDR3 reads CASSVGENTEAFF. CDR3 DNA: TGTGCCAGCAGTGTAGGGGAAAACACTGAAGCTTTCTTT.